Following are 7 T cell receptor beta chains from one sample sequenced in a study of T cell responses to AZD1222 COVID-19 vaccine. Profiled with immunoSEQ multiplex PCR; TCRdb holds only in-frame clones, not every one. The table shows 120,000 to 150,000 clones, with over 85% occurring only once. The material was peripheral blood, obtained on day 0 of MenACWY control vaccination. The receptors were sampled from an adult in good health.

The chain has TRBV10-3 and TRBJ2-1; 10 bases agree with TRBD2. The CDR3 runs to 16 residues. V shed 4 bases, J shed 9 bases, and the junction held 12 bases outside the gene matches. The V gene's germline CDR1 is ENHRY and CDR2 SYGVKD. The CDR3 loop reads CAISATPSGGAGEQFF. CDR3 bases: TGTGCCATCAGTGCCACCCCTAGCGGGGGTGCAGGTGAGCAGTTCTTC.

The rearrangement joins TRBV6-2 or TRBV6-3 to TRBJ2-2; maybe TRBD2 (5 bases). Germline CDR1 reads MNHEY; CDR2 reads SVGEGT. The CDR3 length is 15 residues. V dropped 2 bases and J dropped 5 bases, with 12 bases sitting between them. This CDR3 reads CASSYEGLMTGELFF. In DNA, the CDR3 is TGTGCCAGCAGTTACGAGGGATTGATGACCGGGGAGCTGTTTTTT.

V usage is TRBV4-3 and J usage is TRBJ1-3; D remains unclear. Deletions cut 1 base from V and 8 bases from J, with 15 bases between. There are 15 residues in the CDR3. The germline V gene has CDR1 LGHNA and CDR2 YSLEER. This CDR3 reads CASSQVGQREDTIYF. The DNA of the CDR3 is TGCGCCAGCAGCCAAGTGGGCCAGCGGGAGGACACCATATATTTT.

The gene calls are TRBV30 and TRBJ1-4; D unresolved. The CDR3 is 16 amino acids. Germline loops: CDR1 GTSNPN, CDR2 SVGIG (reference sequence). The ends were cut back, 5 bases at V and 8 bases at J, with 24 bases in the middle. CDR3 protein: CAWAQFPPQVGEKLFF. Written as DNA, the CDR3 is TGTGCCTGGGCCCAATTTCCCCCTCAGGTGGGCGAAAAACTGTTTTTT.

V gene TRBV6-5 combines with J gene TRBJ1-1, with a possible D match to TRBD1 (5 bases). The CDR3 totals 14 residues. Trimming removed 6 bases from V and 4 bases from J, with 15 bases in between. Per the germline V gene, CDR1 is MNHEY and CDR2 is SVGAGI. CDR3 region: CASRLTGLGTEAFF. The CDR3 DNA reads as TGTGCCAGCAGATTGACGGGACTGGGCACTGAAGCTTTCTTT.

The rearrangement joins TRBV6-6 to TRBJ1-6; maybe TRBD1 (5 bases). Per germline, CDR1 MNHNY and CDR2 SVGAGI (reference sequence). This CDR3 comprises 14 residues. The V gene lost 6 bases and the J gene lost 9 bases, with 15 bases spanning the gap. CDR3: CASSGGHSSSPLHF. The CDR3 DNA reads as TGTGCCAGCAGCGGCGGACATTCGAGTTCACCCCTCCACTTT.

The chain has TRBV6-4 and TRBJ2-3; possibly TRBD2 for D (6 bases). From germline, CDR1 is MRHNA and CDR2 SNTAGT. This CDR3 has 18 residues. With 7 bases removed from V and 0 bases from J, the gap between germline ends came to 23 bases. In DNA form, the CDR3 reads TGTGCCAGCAAACGATGGGGACCAACTAGCCCTAGCACAGATACGCAGTATTTT. Translating gives CASKRWGPTSPSTDTQYF.